A selection of T cell receptor beta chains follows, all from one sample in a study of control samples from healthy donors and cancer patients. TCRdb's copy holds only in-frame clones and misses some; the assay was immunoSEQ multiplex PCR. Here the sample spans under 200,000 clones, about 94% being singletons. Material for sequencing was blood. The origin of the receptors is a middle-aged woman in good health. Both conserved end residues are part of each CDR3. Fields, in order: J gene, V gene, CDR3 protein.

j_gene: TRBJ2-7; v_gene: TRBV6-2/TRBV6-3; CDR3aa: CASSPAGALQGEQYF
j_gene: TRBJ2-7; v_gene: TRBV18; CDR3aa: CASSENHRGRREQYF
j_gene: TRBJ1-2; v_gene: TRBV18; CDR3aa: CASSPFRDSEYGYTF
j_gene: TRBJ1-2; v_gene: TRBV6-5; CDR3aa: CASSPDGGRGYTF
j_gene: TRBJ1-1; v_gene: TRBV27; CDR3aa: CASSLSYSMNTEAFF
j_gene: TRBJ1-4; v_gene: TRBV10-3; CDR3aa: CAISNRDRGREREKLFF
j_gene: TRBJ2-5; v_gene: TRBV7-6; CDR3aa: CASSPWEGETQYF
j_gene: TRBJ1-6; v_gene: TRBV7-2; CDR3aa: CASSLEGFYNSPLHF
j_gene: TRBJ1-2; v_gene: TRBV19; CDR3aa: CASSTRTGSNYGYTF
j_gene: TRBJ2-5; v_gene: TRBV11-2; CDR3aa: CASSRIAGGLQETQYF
j_gene: TRBJ2-1; v_gene: TRBV7-9; CDR3aa: CASSPLPRGEYNEQFF
j_gene: TRBJ1-4; v_gene: TRBV19; CDR3aa: CASSMTDTNEKLFF
j_gene: TRBJ2-3; v_gene: TRBV5-1; CDR3aa: CASSPGPDTQYF
j_gene: TRBJ2-2; v_gene: TRBV19; CDR3aa: CASNWGRGQGGELFF
j_gene: TRBJ2-6; v_gene: TRBV5-1; CDR3aa: CASSSFGGNLSSGANVLTF
j_gene: TRBJ1-2; v_gene: TRBV5-1; CDR3aa: CASSLGKSYGYTF
j_gene: TRBJ1-2; v_gene: TRBV4-3; CDR3aa: CASSQETGVPTYGYTF
j_gene: TRBJ1-3; v_gene: TRBV4-3; CDR3aa: CASSQVAGTGNGNTIYF
j_gene: TRBJ2-1; v_gene: TRBV11-2; CDR3aa: CASSLERRGGGEFF
j_gene: TRBJ2-7; v_gene: TRBV11-3; CDR3aa: CASSSGLAGEKQYF
j_gene: TRBJ2-7; v_gene: TRBV19; CDR3aa: CASSMGLAGPISYEQYF
j_gene: TRBJ2-7; v_gene: TRBV5-6; CDR3aa: CASSNRDSYEQYF
j_gene: TRBJ1-5; v_gene: TRBV7-2; CDR3aa: CASSLALGGPIGPQHF
j_gene: TRBJ1-1; v_gene: TRBV29-1; CDR3aa: CSVDVRVGQTFF
j_gene: TRBJ1-6; v_gene: TRBV27; CDR3aa: CASSLGTGGSPLHF
j_gene: TRBJ2-1; v_gene: TRBV13; CDR3aa: CASSLGRGTSNEQFF
j_gene: TRBJ1-2; v_gene: TRBV5-4; CDR3aa: CASKTGDFAPYGYTF
j_gene: TRBJ1-1; v_gene: TRBV6-5; CDR3aa: CASSYSSRGANTEAFF
j_gene: TRBJ1-1; v_gene: TRBV6-2/TRBV6-3; CDR3aa: CASSYGQGGDEAFF
j_gene: TRBJ1-2; v_gene: TRBV12-5; CDR3aa: CASGQRQGEGGYTF
j_gene: TRBJ1-1; v_gene: TRBV19; CDR3aa: CASSSTEAFF
j_gene: TRBJ2-1; v_gene: TRBV3-1/TRBV3-2; CDR3aa: CASSQGGLAGLSKGQFF
j_gene: TRBJ1-2; v_gene: TRBV6-5; CDR3aa: CASTPGSRYTF
j_gene: TRBJ2-5; v_gene: TRBV7-7; CDR3aa: CASSPQPDGQETQYF
j_gene: TRBJ2-2; v_gene: TRBV19; CDR3aa: CASSIAVTGELFF
j_gene: TRBJ2-2; v_gene: TRBV7-7; CDR3aa: CASSLMGPNTGELFF
j_gene: TRBJ2-7; v_gene: TRBV3-1/TRBV3-2; CDR3aa: CARGGEGWGQNRGQTYEQYF
j_gene: TRBJ2-4; v_gene: TRBV5-1; CDR3aa: CASSSRAGGGKNIQYF
j_gene: TRBJ1-4; v_gene: TRBV28; CDR3aa: CASKRGPNEKLFF
j_gene: TRBJ2-2; v_gene: TRBV19; CDR3aa: CASSMSANTGELFF
j_gene: TRBJ2-5; v_gene: TRBV18; CDR3aa: CASSPPRPNQETQYF
j_gene: TRBJ1-1; v_gene: TRBV28; CDR3aa: CASSLGQGYTEAFF